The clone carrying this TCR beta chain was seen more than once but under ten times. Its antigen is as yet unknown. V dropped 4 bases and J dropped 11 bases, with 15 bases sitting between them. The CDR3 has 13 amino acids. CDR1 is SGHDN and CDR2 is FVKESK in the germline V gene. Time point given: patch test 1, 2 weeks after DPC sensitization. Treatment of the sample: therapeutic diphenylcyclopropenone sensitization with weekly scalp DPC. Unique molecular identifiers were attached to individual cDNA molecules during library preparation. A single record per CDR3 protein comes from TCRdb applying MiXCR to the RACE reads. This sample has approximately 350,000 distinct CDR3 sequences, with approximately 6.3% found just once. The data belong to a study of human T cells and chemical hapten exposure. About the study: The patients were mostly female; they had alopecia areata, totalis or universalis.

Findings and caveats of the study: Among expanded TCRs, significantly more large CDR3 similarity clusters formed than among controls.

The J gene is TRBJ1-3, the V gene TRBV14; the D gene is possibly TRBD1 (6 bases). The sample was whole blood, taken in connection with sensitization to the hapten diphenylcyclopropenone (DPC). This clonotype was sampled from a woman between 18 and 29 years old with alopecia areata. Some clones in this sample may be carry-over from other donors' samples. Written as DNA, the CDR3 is TGTGCCAGCAGCCCCGGCACGGGGGCCCCCATATATTTT. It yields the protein CASSPGTGAPIYF.